The 9 T cell receptor beta chains below were found in one sample sequenced in a study of early T cells in non-severe SARS-CoV-2 infection. From the 5' RACE reads, TCRdb called clonotypes with MiXCR, one entry per CDR3 protein. The sample holds approximately 29,000 distinct CDR3 sequences; 5.5% to 7.5% are singletons and the top ten take around 30%. The sample was whole blood, taken at baseline. The receptors derive from an adult who was a healthcare worker with PCR-confirmed SARS-CoV-2 infection or an uninfected control (not recorded which).

This clonotype was counted at least ten times. V is TRBV5-1 and J is TRBJ1-5; weak D call: TRBD1 (5 bases). This CDR3 has 14 amino acids. V lost 5 bases, J lost 3 bases, and 12 bases lay in between. Germline CDR1 is SGHRS and CDR2 is YFSETQ. The CDR3 loop reads CASSRGDPNQPQHF. The CDR3 DNA reads TGCGCCAGCAGTCGGGGGGACCCCAATCAGCCCCAGCATTTT.

This clonotype was observed many times. The rearrangement links TRBV19 to TRBJ2-3, with 12 bases that match TRBD2. Germline V gene data show CDR1 as LNHDA and CDR2 as SQIVND (reference sequence). Trimming took 6 bases from V and 5 from J; bases not matched to a gene: 3. The CDR3 loop spans 14 amino acids. The CDR3 here is CASRTSGGRDTQYF. CDR3 bases: TGTGCCAGTAGGACTAGCGGGGGCCGAGATACGCAGTATTTT.

Relative to its sample, this clonotype is medium-sized. This chain links TRBV11-1 with TRBJ2-7, with D perhaps assigned TRBD1 or TRBD2 (5 bases each). Germline CDR1 SGHAT, CDR2 FQDESV (reference sequence). This CDR3 is 12 amino acids long. V shed 3 bases and J shed 6 bases, with 9 bases lying between them. CDR3 in DNA: TGTGCCAGCAGCTTTGGTGGGGGCGAGCAGTACTTC. It codes for CASSFGGGEQYF.

This clonotype has at least ten counts. The rearrangement links TRBV19 to TRBJ1-2; maybe TRBD1 (5 bases). Germline CDR1 and CDR2: LNHDA and SQIVND (reference sequence). V was cut by 3 bases and J by 3 bases, with 8 bases left in between. The length of the CDR3 is 13 residues. DNA of the CDR3: TGTGCCAGTAGTATGGGGGGACACTATGGCTACACCTTC. Its protein product is CASSMGGHYGYTF.

This clonotype has at least ten counts. The chain combines TRBV10-3 with TRBJ2-5, with D unresolved. Germline-derived CDR1 and CDR2 are ENHRY and SYGVKD. The CDR3 is made up of 15 amino acids. The germline V and J ends were trimmed by 0 bases and 1 base, with 9 bases remaining between them. The chain's CDR3 is CAISESTGSQETQYF. The CDR3, as DNA: TGTGCCATCAGTGAGTCGACGGGCAGCCAAGAGACCCAGTACTTC.

The table lists this clonotype with many counts. The rearrangement uses TRBV7-9 and TRBJ2-5; D may be TRBD1 or TRBD2 (5 bases each). CDR1 is SEHNR, CDR2 FQNEAQ, per germline (reference sequence). The V end was cut by 2 bases, the J end by 6 bases, with 13 bases between. The CDR3 consists of 14 residues. The CDR3, as DNA: TGTGCCAGCAGCTTAAATTACGGGACGCAGACCCAGTACTTC. The encoded protein is CASSLNYGTQTQYF.

This clonotype was counted many times. An end of the junction differs from the germline gene, which may be a read error. The chain uses TRBV2 and TRBJ2-1; 12 positions agree with TRBD2. CDR1 SNHLY and CDR2 FYNNEI come from the germline V gene. The CDR3 sequence is 16 residues long. The CDR3 is CASGFGLAGIYSEQFF. DNA for the CDR3: TGTGCCAGCGGATTCGGACTAGCGGGAATCTACAGTGAGCAGTTCTTC.

This clonotype was observed a handful of times. The chain couples TRBV20-1 to TRBJ1-5, with 7 nucleotides matching TRBD1. This CDR3 region has 14 residues. V lost 4 bases and J lost 4; bases outside the gene matches: 7. Looked up from germline, CDR1 is DFQATT and CDR2 is SNEGSKA (reference sequence). The CDR3 region is CSATNSQGNQPQHF. The CDR3 DNA is TGCAGTGCTACAAATTCACAGGGGAATCAGCCCCAGCATTTT.

This clonotype was found a few times. This sequence joins TRBV7-6 and TRBJ2-1, with a weak D call TRBD2 (6 bases). The germline V and J ends were trimmed by 3 bases and 6 bases, with 9 bases remaining between them. CDR1 SGHVS and CDR2 FNYEAQ come from the germline V gene. The CDR3 has 13 amino acids. CDR3 coding DNA: TGTGCCAGCAGCTTGGGGGGTGGCAATGAGCAGTTCTTC. Amino acid sequence: CASSLGGGNEQFF.